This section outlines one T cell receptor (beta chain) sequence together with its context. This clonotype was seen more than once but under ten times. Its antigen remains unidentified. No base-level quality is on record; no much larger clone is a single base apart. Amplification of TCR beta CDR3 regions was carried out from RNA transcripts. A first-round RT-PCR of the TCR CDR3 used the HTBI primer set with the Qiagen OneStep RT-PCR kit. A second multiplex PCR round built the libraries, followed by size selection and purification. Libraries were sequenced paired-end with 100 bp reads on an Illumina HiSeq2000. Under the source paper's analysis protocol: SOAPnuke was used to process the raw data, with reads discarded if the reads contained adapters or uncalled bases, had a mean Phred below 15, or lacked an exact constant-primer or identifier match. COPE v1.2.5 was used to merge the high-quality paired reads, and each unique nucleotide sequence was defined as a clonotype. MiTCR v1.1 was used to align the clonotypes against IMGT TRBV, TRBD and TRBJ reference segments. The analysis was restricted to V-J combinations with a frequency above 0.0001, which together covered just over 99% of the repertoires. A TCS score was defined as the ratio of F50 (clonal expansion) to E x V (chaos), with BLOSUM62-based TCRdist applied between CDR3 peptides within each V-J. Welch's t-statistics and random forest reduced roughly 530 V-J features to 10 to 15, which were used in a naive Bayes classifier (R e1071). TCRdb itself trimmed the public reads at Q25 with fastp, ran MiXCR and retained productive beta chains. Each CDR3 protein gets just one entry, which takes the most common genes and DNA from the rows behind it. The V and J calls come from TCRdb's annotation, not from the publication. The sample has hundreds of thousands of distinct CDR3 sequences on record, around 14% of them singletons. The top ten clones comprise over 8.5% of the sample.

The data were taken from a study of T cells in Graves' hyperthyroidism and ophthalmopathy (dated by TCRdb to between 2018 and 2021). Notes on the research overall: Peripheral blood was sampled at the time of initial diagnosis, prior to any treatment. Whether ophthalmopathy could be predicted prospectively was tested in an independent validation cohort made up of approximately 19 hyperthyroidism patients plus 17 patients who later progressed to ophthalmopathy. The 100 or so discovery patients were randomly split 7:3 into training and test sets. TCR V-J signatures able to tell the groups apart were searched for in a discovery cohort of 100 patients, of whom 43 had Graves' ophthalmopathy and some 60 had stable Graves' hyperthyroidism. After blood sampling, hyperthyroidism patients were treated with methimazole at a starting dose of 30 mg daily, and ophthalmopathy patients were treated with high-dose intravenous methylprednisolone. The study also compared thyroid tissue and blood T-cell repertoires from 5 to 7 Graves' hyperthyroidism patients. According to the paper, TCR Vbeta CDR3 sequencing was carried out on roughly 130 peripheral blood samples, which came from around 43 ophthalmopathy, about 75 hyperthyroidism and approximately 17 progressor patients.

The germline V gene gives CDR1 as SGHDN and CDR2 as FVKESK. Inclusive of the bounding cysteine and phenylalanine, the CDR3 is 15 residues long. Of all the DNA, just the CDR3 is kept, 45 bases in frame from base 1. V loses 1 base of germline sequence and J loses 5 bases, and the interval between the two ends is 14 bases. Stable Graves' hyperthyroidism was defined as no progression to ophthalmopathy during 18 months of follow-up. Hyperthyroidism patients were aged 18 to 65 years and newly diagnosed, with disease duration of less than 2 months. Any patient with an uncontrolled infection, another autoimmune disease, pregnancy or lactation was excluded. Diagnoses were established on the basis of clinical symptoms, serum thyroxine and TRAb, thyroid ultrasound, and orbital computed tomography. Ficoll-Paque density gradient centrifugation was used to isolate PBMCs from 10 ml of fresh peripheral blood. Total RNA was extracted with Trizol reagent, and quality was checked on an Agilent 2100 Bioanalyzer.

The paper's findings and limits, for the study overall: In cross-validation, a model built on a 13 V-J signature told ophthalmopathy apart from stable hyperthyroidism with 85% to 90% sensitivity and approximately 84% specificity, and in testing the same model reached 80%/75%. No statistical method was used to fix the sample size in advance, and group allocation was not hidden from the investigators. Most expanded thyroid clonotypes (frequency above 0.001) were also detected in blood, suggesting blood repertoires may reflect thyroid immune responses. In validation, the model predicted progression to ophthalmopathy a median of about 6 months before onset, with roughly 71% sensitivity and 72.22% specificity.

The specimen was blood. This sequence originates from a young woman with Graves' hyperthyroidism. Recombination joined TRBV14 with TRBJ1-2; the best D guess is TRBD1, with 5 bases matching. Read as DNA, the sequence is TGTGCCAGCAGCCAAGTTCAGGGCGGGGTGTATGGCTACACCTTC. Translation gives CASSQVQGGVYGYTF.